This T cell receptor (beta chain) was documented in a study of STAT5B mutations in CD4+ large granular lymphocyte leukemia. Sequenced by immunoSEQ multiplex PCR; TCRdb stores in-frame clones only, minus some. This sample has fewer than 35,000 clones, with approximately 71% found just once. The sequence was obtained from a human donor in good health. Sequencing used CD4+ T cells from blood buffy coats.

The CDR3 DNA is TGTGCCAGCAGTGAAGCACGAGAGACCCAGTACTTC. This encodes CASSEARETQYF. The gene calls are TRBV6-1 and TRBJ2-5; no reliable D call. Germline loops: CDR1 MNHNS, CDR2 SASEGT. CDR3 size: 12 residues. Trimming shortened V by 0 bases and J by 4 bases, and 3 bases separated the two germline ends.